By sample share, the clone carrying this T cell receptor beta chain is medium-sized. The antigen is not known. Germline V gene data show CDR1 as MDHEN and CDR2 as SYDVKM. V was clipped by 6 bases and J by 0 bases; unmatched bases: 10. The length of the CDR3 is 17 residues. This record belongs to a study of type 1 regulatory T cells. Study-level findings and limits: Compared with non-Tr1 cells, Tr1 cells showed a narrower TCR repertoire.

One entry per CDR3 protein, called by TCRdb with MiXCR from the reads. The sample includes about 62,000 distinct CDR3 sequences, less than 70% of them seen just once. The chain couples TRBV28 to TRBJ2-1; 8 bases are a match to TRBD2. The sequencing sample was made of cultured non-Tr1 T cells, either the whole culture or a sorted T cell fraction (not recorded which). The clonotype was recovered from a human donor in good health. For the CDR3, the DNA is TGTGCCAGCAGAGTTCCGGGTAGCGGGATCTCCTACAATGAGCAGTTCTTC. Encoded protein: CASRVPGSGISYNEQFF.